This TCR beta chain was captured by sequencing in a study of shared clonotypes between healthy human individuals. The assay was immunoSEQ multiplex PCR, and TCRdb's table has in-frame clones only and misses some. The sample yields about 2.1 million clones, 90% to 95% seen once. Cells designated naive CD8 were CD45RO-negative and were positively selected for CCR7, with terminally differentiated effector memory CD45RA+ cells excluded. Looked up from germline, CDR1 is MGHRA and CDR2 is YSYEKL. V was trimmed by 3 bases and J by 6 bases, leaving 17 bases between them. This CDR3 has 15 residues. The TCR was taken from a man younger than 30 in good health. Some clones in this sample may be carry-over from other donors' samples. The chain links TRBV4-1 to TRBJ1-2; TRBD1 might be the D (5 bases). Sequenced input: naive CD8+ T cells from PBMCs. CDR3 sequence reads: CASSHHTSGNDGYTF. The DNA of the CDR3 is TGCGCCAGCAGCCACCACACGTCAGGGAACGATGGCTACACCTTC.